The clone carrying this TCR beta chain was seen just once. Its target is not known. The sample comes from a study of T cells in localized non-small cell lung cancer. Study-level findings and limits: T cell clonality was highest in uninvolved adjacent lung, above tumor. An association was observed between higher blood T cell density and longer overall survival. Since sequencing was restricted to only one region of the tumor, intratumor heterogeneity remains a possibility. There were a median about 53 of the top 100 tumor clones appearing in adjacent lung.

Profiled with immunoSEQ multiplex PCR; TCRdb holds only in-frame clones, not every one. The sample has around 90,000 clones; roughly 80% are singletons. The germline gives CDR1 SGHRS, CDR2 YFSETQ. The germline V and J ends were trimmed by 7 bases and 3 bases, with 27 bases remaining between them. The CDR3 sequence is 18 residues long. The TCR sequence derives from a man between 40 and 70 years old with stage II squamous cell lung carcinoma. The source material was PBMCs, sampled before any cancer treatment. This sequence joins TRBV5-1 and TRBJ2-3; D possibly corresponds to TRBD1 (5 bases). The CDR3: CASRQGENGHIITDTQYF. CDR3 nucleotide sequence: TGCGCCAGCCGACAAGGGGAAAATGGACACATAATAACAGATACGCAGTATTTT.